This TCR beta chain was documented in a study of blood T cell repertoires in COVID-19. Study-level information: The study drew acute and convalescent COVID-19 samples from the United States, Italy and Spain.

Clones were sequenced by immunoSEQ multiplex PCR, and TCRdb holds only the in-frame ones, with some missing. The sample records over 100,000 clones, 83% being singletons. The CDR3 length is 15 residues. V shed 6 bases and J 0 bases; nucleotides not matched to a gene: 3. Germline CDR1 reads ENHRY; CDR2 reads SYGVKD. The source material was peripheral blood. The V call is TRBV10-3, the J call TRBJ2-3, with 10 bases that match TRBD2. This sequence was found in a woman aged 55-70 years with acute or convalescent COVID-19. The CDR3 nucleotides are TGTGCCATCAGGGCTAGCGGGGGTAGCACAGATACGCAGTATTTT. Protein sequence: CAIRASGGSTDTQYF.